Listed here are 26 T cell receptor beta chains from one sample, sequenced in a study of shared clonotypes between healthy human individuals. CD8 cells regarded as naive lacked CD45RO, were positively chosen for CCR7, and omitted terminally differentiated effector memory CD45RA+ cells. Libraries were prepared by immunoSEQ multiplex PCR; TCRdb keeps only in-frame clonotypes and omits some of them. This sample carries some 2.1 million clones, just over 90% of them seen once, and the ten largest clones take over 1.5%. The sequenced sample was naive CD8+ T cells from PBMCs. Source of these receptors: a man in his late teens or twenties in good health. Some clones in this sample may be carry-over from other donors' samples.

The chain carries TRBV7-8 and TRBJ1-1; possibly TRBD1 for D (6 bases). Per the germline V gene, CDR1 is SGHVS and CDR2 is FQNEAQ. The CDR3 totals 15 residues. V was clipped by 6 bases and J by 8 bases, with 22 bases between them. The CDR3 sequence is CASRSGWDPGAEAFF. The CDR3 DNA reads TGTGCCAGCAGGTCCGGGTGGGATCCGGGGGCCGAAGCTTTCTTT.

The chain joins TRBV14 to TRBJ2-7, with 11 bases that match TRBD1. The CDR3 is 14 residues long. Germline lookup yields CDR1 SGHDN and CDR2 FVKESK. Losses at the gene ends were 4 bases for V and 5 bases for J; bases not matched to a gene: 4. The CDR3: CASSPRTGGNEQYF. CDR3 coding DNA: TGTGCCAGCAGCCCACGGACAGGGGGCAACGAGCAGTACTTC. The whole variable domain, filled in from reference TRBV14 and TRBJ2-7, reads EAGVTQFPSHSVIEKGQTVTLRCDPISGHDNLYWYRRVMGKEIKFLLHFVKESKQDESGMPNNRFLAERTGGTYSTLKVQPAELEDSGVYFCASSPRTGGNEQYFGPGTRLTVT.

V is TRBV27 and J is TRBJ2-1; no firm D call. Germline values: CDR1 MNHEY, CDR2 SMNVEV (reference sequence). This CDR3 contains 14 residues. V was cut by 4 bases and J by 4 bases, with 11 bases left in between. CDR3 region: CASSSLGLYNEQFF. For the CDR3, the DNA is TGTGCCAGCAGTTCCCTCGGCTTATACAATGAGCAGTTCTTC.

The chain uses TRBV5-6 and TRBJ1-6; 9 bases fit TRBD1. Germline V gene lookup returns CDR1 SGHDT and CDR2 YYEEEE. With V trimmed by 3 bases and J by 10 bases, 2 bases remained unmatched. The length of the CDR3 is 13 residues. The CDR3 loop reads CASSWTGESPLHF. CDR3 nucleotide sequence: TGTGCCAGCAGCTGGACAGGGGAGTCACCCCTCCACTTT.

This chain joins TRBV27 and TRBJ1-5; D remains unclear. Trimming shortened V by 2 bases and J by 3 bases, and 5 bases separated the two germline ends. Germline V gene data show CDR1 as MNHEY and CDR2 as SMNVEV (reference sequence). The CDR3 extends over 13 amino acids. CDR3 loop: CASSLVINQPQHF. CDR3 DNA sequence: TGTGCCAGCAGTTTAGTCATCAATCAGCCCCAGCATTTT.

This clone was seen a single time. Other DNA sequences in this specimen translate into the identical CDR3. The chain recombines TRBV9 with TRBJ2-7, with a tentative D call TRBD2 (6 bases). The germline gives CDR1 SGDLS, CDR2 YYNGEE. The germline V and J ends were trimmed by 0 bases and 4 bases, with 11 bases remaining between them. CDR3 length: 14 amino acids. The CDR3 bases are TGTGCCAGCAGCGTAGGGCGGGGTGGGTACGAGCAGTACTTC. Protein product: CASSVGRGGYEQYF.

The V call is TRBV7-9, the J call TRBJ2-5; no firm D call. TRBJ2-7 explains the end of the DNA better; the J call may be wrong. The germline V gene has CDR1 SEHNR and CDR2 FQNEAQ (reference sequence). The CDR3 runs to 14 residues. This CDR3 reads CASSAVETLYEQYF. In nucleotides, the CDR3 is TGTGCCAGCAGCGCAGTGGAAACCTTGTACGAGCAGTACTTC.

CDR3 bases: TGTGCCAGCAGTTACTCGATTGTCGGGGAAGCTTTCTTT. It specifies CASSYSIVGEAFF. The rearrangement uses TRBV6-5 and TRBJ1-1; no definite D call. CDR1 and CDR2 from the germline V gene are MNHEY and SVGAGI. This CDR3 is built from 13 residues. Trimming pared 0 bases from V and 8 bases from J, leaving 10 bases between.

This chain connects TRBV18 to TRBJ1-4; D gene unclear. Germline CDR1 KGHSH, CDR2 LQKENI. Trimming pared 0 bases from V and 5 bases from J, leaving 4 bases between. This CDR3 spans 13 amino acids. DNA of the CDR3: TGTGCCAGCTCACCACCGGGGAATGAAAAACTGTTTTTT. Translation: CASSPPGNEKLFF.

The chain carries TRBV5-1 and TRBJ2-3, with a weak D call TRBD1 (5 bases). Germline V gene data show CDR1 as SGHRS and CDR2 as YFSETQ. The V end lost 1 base, the J end lost 3 bases, and 18 bases lay between the germline ends. The CDR3 totals 17 residues. The CDR3 nucleotides are TGCGCCAGCAGCTTGAAAATAGGGGCCAGGTTTACAGATACGCAGTATTTT. Protein: CASSLKIGARFTDTQYF.

V and J are TRBV30 and TRBJ2-5; a possible D gene is TRBD1 (5 bases). This CDR3 comprises 15 residues. With 8 bases removed from V and 1 base from J, the gap between germline ends came to 20 bases. Germline CDR1 reads GTSNPN; CDR2 reads SVGIG (reference sequence). CDR3 bases: TGTGCCGGGCGAGGTGGCAGGGTTATCCAAGAGACCCAGTACTTC. Translated: CAGRGGRVIQETQYF. Filled out from reference TRBV30 and TRBJ2-5, the complete variable domain reads SQTIHQWPATLVQPVGSPLSLECTVEGTSNPNLYWYRQAAGRGLQLLFYSVGIGQISSEVPQNLSASRPQDRQFILSSKKLLLSDSGFYLCAGRGGRVIQETQYFGPGTRLLVL.

The J gene is TRBJ2-1, the V gene TRBV4-2; 7 bases map to TRBD2. After removal of 0 bases from V and 6 bases from J, the junction contained 20 bases not matched to a gene. This CDR3 spans 20 amino acids. Germline lookup yields CDR1 LGHNA and CDR2 YNFKEQ. The CDR3 sequence: CASSQDFRSSGYAPRNEQFF. CDR3 nucleotide sequence: TGTGCCAGCAGCCAAGATTTTCGGTCTAGCGGTTATGCTCCCCGCAATGAGCAGTTCTTC.

As for this clone: Distinct nucleotide sequences in the sample also encode this CDR3. The genes are TRBV7-9 and TRBJ2-1; tentative D call: TRBD2 (5 bases). With 5 bases removed from V and 7 bases from J, the gap between germline ends came to 12 bases. The CDR3 sequence is 13 residues long. CDR1 and CDR2 from the germline V gene are SEHNR and FQNEAQ (reference sequence). The chain's CDR3 is CASSLDRRNEQFF. The CDR3 DNA sequence: TGTGCCAGCAGCCTTGATCGGAGGAATGAGCAGTTCTTC.

V gene TRBV9 combines with J gene TRBJ2-7, with D unresolved. The CDR3 consists of 14 residues. Trimming cost V 0 bases and J 5 bases, with 12 bases left between them. Per the germline V gene, CDR1 is SGDLS and CDR2 is YYNGEE. Written as DNA, the CDR3 is TGTGCCAGCAGCGTAGGCGGCGACCAGCACGAGCAGTACTTC. It encodes CASSVGGDQHEQYF.

This CDR3 is CASSPREPLLNEQFF. The CDR3 DNA reads TGTGCCAGCAGCCCCAGGGAGCCCCTTTTGAATGAGCAGTTCTTC. The chain employs TRBV7-9 and TRBJ2-1; D may match TRBD1 or TRBD2 (5 bases each). The CDR3 has 15 residues. V was shortened by 5 bases and J by 7 bases, with 18 bases between the two germline ends. Germline V gene sequence: CDR1 SEHNR, CDR2 FQNEAQ (reference sequence).

CDR3 bases: TGTGCCAGCAGCTCGCTCAGGGGCGCGCCGACTTTC. Its protein is CASSSLRGAPTF. The chain joins TRBV7-8 to TRBJ2-6; a possible D gene is TRBD1 (6 bases). The germline CDR1 and CDR2 sequences are SGHVS and FQNEAQ. This CDR3 comprises 12 residues. V lost 4 bases and J lost 18, with 16 bases in between.

The gene calls are TRBV30 and TRBJ1-1; D is possibly TRBD1 (5 bases). CDR1 and CDR2 (germline): GTSNPN, SVGIG (reference sequence). There are 13 residues in the CDR3. V lost 0 bases and J lost 6, with 11 bases in between. CDR3 sequence reads: CAWSVGRAPEAFF. The DNA of the CDR3 is TGTGCCTGGAGTGTCGGCAGGGCTCCTGAAGCTTTCTTT. The full variable domain, rest sourced from reference TRBV30 and TRBJ1-1, is SQTIHQWPATLVQPVGSPLSLECTVEGTSNPNLYWYRQAAGRGLQLLFYSVGIGQISSEVPQNLSASRPQDRQFILSSKKLLLSDSGFYLCAWSVGRAPEAFFGQGTRLTVV.

J is TRBJ1-1 and V is TRBV30; D ambiguous. Germline V gives CDR1 GTSNPN, CDR2 SVGIG (reference sequence). The CDR3 contains 12 residues. Trimming took off 4 bases at V and 0 bases at J, with 6 bases between the two ends. CDR3: CAWMYMNTEAFF. Here the CDR3 DNA reads TGTGCCTGGATGTACATGAACACTGAAGCTTTCTTT.

The chain joins TRBV4-1 to TRBJ2-1, with 11 bases identical to TRBD2. The CDR3 loop spans 17 amino acids. Trimming took 0 bases from V and 4 from J; bases not matched to a gene: 5. The V gene's germline CDR1 is MGHRA and CDR2 YSYEKL. CDR3: CASSQDRTSGPYNEQFF. The DNA for the CDR3 is TGCGCCAGCAGCCAAGATAGGACTAGCGGGCCTTACAATGAGCAGTTCTTC.

V usage is TRBV13 and J usage is TRBJ2-1; a weak D match, TRBD1 (5 bases). This CDR3 has 16 residues. Germline CDR1 reads PRHDT; CDR2 reads FYEKMQ (reference sequence). V was cut by 5 bases and J by 3 bases, with 17 bases left in between. The CDR3 protein is CASSLVLGHGYNEQFF. In DNA, the CDR3 is TGTGCCAGCAGCCTCGTTTTGGGGCACGGCTACAATGAGCAGTTCTTC.

The chain joins TRBV9 to TRBJ2-1; 8 positions agree with TRBD2. The V segment lost 2 bases and the J segment 9 bases; nucleotides outside the gene matches: 7. CDR1 SGDLS and CDR2 YYNGEE come from the germline V gene. The CDR3 has 14 residues. CDR3: CASSVMREDGEQFF. The CDR3 bases are TGTGCCAGCAGCGTTATGCGGGAGGATGGTGAGCAGTTCTTC.

The V gene is TRBV11-2, the J gene TRBJ2-6; D ambiguous. V was trimmed by 1 base and J by 1 base, leaving 8 bases between them. The V gene's germline CDR1 is SGHAT and CDR2 FQNNGV. The CDR3 extends over 16 amino acids. This chain's CDR3 is CASSLVQASGANVLTF. The CDR3 DNA follows: TGTGCCAGCAGCTTAGTTCAGGCTTCTGGGGCCAACGTCCTGACTTTC.

V gene TRBV9 combines with J gene TRBJ2-7; D not resolved. V was trimmed by 1 base and J by 5 bases, leaving 13 bases between them. The CDR3 has 14 residues. Germline assignment: CDR1 SGDLS and CDR2 YYNGEE. CDR3 DNA sequence: TGTGCCAGCAGCGTATATACGGGTTTCCACGAGCAGTACTTC. It is translated as CASSVYTGFHEQYF. Together with reference TRBV9 and TRBJ2-7, the CDR3 gives the full variable domain: DSGVTQTPKHLITATGQRVTLRCSPRSGDLSVYWYQQSLDQGLQFLIQYYNGEERAKGNILERFSAQQFPDLHSELNLSSLELGDSALYFCASSVYTGFHEQYFGPGTRLTVT.

The V call is TRBV9, the J call TRBJ2-3, with 9 nucleotides matching TRBD1. CDR3 length: 14 residues. Unmatched junction bases numbered 6, after V lost 4 bases and J lost 6 bases. CDR1 SGDLS and CDR2 YYNGEE come from the germline V gene. DNA for the CDR3: TGTGCCAGCAGCAGACCCGGGACAGGGGATACGCAGTATTTT. Protein product: CASSRPGTGDTQYF.

The V and J genes are TRBV28 and TRBJ2-3, with D maybe TRBD1 (5 bases). The CDR3 extends over 15 amino acids. Germline CDR1 MDHEN, CDR2 SYDVKM. The V end was cut by 2 bases, the J end by 4 bases, with 13 bases between. The CDR3 coding sequence is TGTGCCAGCAGTTTAGTGGTAGAAGGGGCAGATACGCAGTATTTT. Protein product: CASSLVVEGADTQYF.

The V and J genes are TRBV28 and TRBJ2-5; the match to TRBD2 covers 10 bases. The CDR3 sequence is 16 residues long. J was trimmed by 2 bases and V by 8 bases; bases with no gene match: 11. Germline lookup yields CDR1 MDHEN and CDR2 SYDVKM. The CDR3 loop reads CASGYSTSGLQETQYF. CDR3 nucleotide sequence: TGTGCCAGCGGATACTCGACTAGCGGGCTTCAAGAGACCCAGTACTTC.